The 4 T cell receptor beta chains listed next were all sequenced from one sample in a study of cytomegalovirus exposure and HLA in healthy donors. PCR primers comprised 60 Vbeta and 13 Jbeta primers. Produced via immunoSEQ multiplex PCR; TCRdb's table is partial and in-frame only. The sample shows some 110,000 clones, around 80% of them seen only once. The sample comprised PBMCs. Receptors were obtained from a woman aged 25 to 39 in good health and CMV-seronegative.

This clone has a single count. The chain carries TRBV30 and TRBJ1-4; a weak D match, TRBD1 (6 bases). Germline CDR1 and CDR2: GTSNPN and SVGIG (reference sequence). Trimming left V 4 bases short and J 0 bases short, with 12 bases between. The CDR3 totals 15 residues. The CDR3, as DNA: TGTGCCTGGAAGGGGGGGCCCTCAACTAATGAAAAACTGTTTTTT. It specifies CAWKGGPSTNEKLFF.

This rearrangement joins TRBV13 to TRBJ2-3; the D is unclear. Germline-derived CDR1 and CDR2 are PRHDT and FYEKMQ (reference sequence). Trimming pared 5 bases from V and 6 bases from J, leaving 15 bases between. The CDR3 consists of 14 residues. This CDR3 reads CASSQIWALDTQYF. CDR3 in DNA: TGTGCCAGCAGCCAAATATGGGCTCTGGATACGCAGTATTTT. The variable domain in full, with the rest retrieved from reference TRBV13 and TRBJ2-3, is AAGVIQSPRHLIKEKRETATLKCYPIPRHDTVYWYQQGPGQDPQFLISFYEKMQSDKGSIPDRFSAQQFSDYHSELNMSSLELGDSALYFCASSQIWALDTQYFGPGTRLTVL.

The DNA for the CDR3 is TGCAGCGTGGCCCTTACACAGAGATCGGAGACCCAGTACTTC. Encoded protein: CSVALTQRSETQYF. This rearrangement joins TRBV29-1 to TRBJ2-5; D unclear. Trimming stripped 6 bases from V and 5 bases from J, with 19 bases between. There are 14 residues in the CDR3. Germline V lookup: CDR1 SQVTM, CDR2 ANQGSEA.

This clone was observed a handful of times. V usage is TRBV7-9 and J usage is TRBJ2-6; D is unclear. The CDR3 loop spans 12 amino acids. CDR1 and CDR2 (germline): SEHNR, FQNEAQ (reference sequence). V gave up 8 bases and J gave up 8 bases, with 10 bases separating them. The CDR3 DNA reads TGTGCCAGCCACCGCGAGTCCAACGTCCTGACTTTC. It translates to CASHRESNVLTF.